These T cell receptor beta chains were read from a single sample in a study of T-cell reconstitution after alpha-beta-depleted transplantation in children. MiXCR was run by TCRdb on the PCR reads, yielding one entry per CDR3 protein. The sample yields 400,000 to 500,000 distinct CDR3 sequences, under 13% seen once. The starting material was PBMCs from the stem cell graft donor, obtained from the stem cell graft. These receptors all come from a human donor who donated a stem cell graft to a child with acute myeloid leukemia. Both conserved end residues are part of each CDR3. D genes are given only for firm matches. Only some rows state a clone size, as once, few, many or a class for expanded clones.

V,size,D,J,DNA,CDR3
TRBV30,NA,NA,TRBJ1-3,TGTGCCTGGAGTCAGATAGTCGGGCAAGGAAACACCATATATTTT,CAWSQIVGQGNTIYF
TRBV24-1,medium-sized,NA,TRBJ2-3,TGTGCCACCAGTGACGACGTGGCAGCAGATACGCAGTATTTT,CATSDDVAADTQYF
TRBV6-1,NA,TRBD1,TRBJ2-2,TGTGCCAGCAGGGAGACAGGGGATACCGGGGAGCTGTTTTTT,CASRETGDTGELFF
TRBV25-1,NA,NA,TRBJ2-1,TGTGCCAGCAGTGAGAGCGGCGGCGACAATGAGCAGTTCTTC,CASSESGGDNEQFF
TRBV20-1,many,TRBD1,TRBJ2-5,TGCAGTGCTAGAGCACCGGGACAGGGGGCACAGACCCAGTACTTC,CSARAPGQGAQTQYF
TRBV10-2,few,TRBD2,TRBJ2-1,TGCGCCACTCACGGGACTAGCGGGAGATGGGGGAATGAGCAGTTCTTC,CATHGTSGRWGNEQFF
TRBV10-3,many,NA,TRBJ2-5,TGTGCCATCAGTGGAGTTATAAGCGGCCAAGAGACCCAGTACTTC,CAISGVISGQETQYF
TRBV5-5,NA,NA,TRBJ2-5,TGTGCCAGCAGCCCGCCCCTCCAAGAGACCCAGTACTTC,CASSPPLQETQYF
TRBV6-1,NA,NA,TRBJ2-2,TGTGCCAGCAGGTCCGGGACTCCGAACACCGGGGAGCTGTTTTTT,CASRSGTPNTGELFF
TRBV20-1,many,NA,TRBJ1-2,TGCAGTGCTTTACAAGACAGAGTGGAGGGCTACACCTTC,CSALQDRVEGYTF
TRBV9,NA,TRBD1,TRBJ2-6,TGTGCCAGCGGCCAGACAGGGGGCGCGTCCGGGGCCAACGTCCTGACTTTC,CASGQTGGASGANVLTF
TRBV7-2,many,TRBD1,TRBJ2-3,TGTGCCAGCAGCCAAACCGGGACAGGGGAATATTTT,CASSQTGTGEYF
TRBV6-2/TRBV6-3,NA,TRBD1,TRBJ2-5,TGTGCCAGCAGTTACTCGGACAGGGCGCAAGAGACCCAGTACTTC,CASSYSDRAQETQYF
TRBV25-1,few,NA,TRBJ2-7,TGTGCCAGCAGCGGGATTTACTCCTACGAGCAGTACTTC,CASSGIYSYEQYF
TRBV29-1,NA,NA,TRBJ2-7,TGCAGCGTTGAAGATCGGAAGGGGAAGAGCTACGAGCAGTACTTC,CSVEDRKGKSYEQYF
TRBV6-1,few,NA,TRBJ2-6,TGTGCCAGCAGTGAATACGCTGGGGCCAACGTCCTGACTTTC,CASSEYAGANVLTF
TRBV3-1,NA,NA,TRBJ2-2,TGTGCCAGCAGCCAATTCGACAGGACCACCGGGGAGCTGTTTTTT,CASSQFDRTTGELFF
TRBV5-1,few,NA,TRBJ2-5,TGCGCCAGCAGCTTGGTTGTGTGGGAGACCCAGTACTTC,CASSLVVWETQYF
TRBV7-9,few,NA,TRBJ1-1,TGTGCCAGCACCAGGACAGACGACACTGAAGCTTTCTTT,CASTRTDDTEAFF